These T cell receptor beta chains were read from a single sample in a study of beta chain features in type 1 diabetes. Profiled with immunoSEQ multiplex PCR; TCRdb holds only in-frame clones, not every one. This sample yields some 250,000 clones, of which roughly a tenth are seen a single time; around 0.018% belongs to the top ten. The specimen was naive CD4+ T cells from blood. These receptors came from a man aged 30 to 39 with type 1 diabetes. The CDR3 runs from the conserved cysteine through the conserved F or W. D genes are given only for firm matches. Clone size is shown for a subset of rows, as once, few, many or a class of expanded clone.

TRBJ2-3 | NA | NA | TRBV7-9 | TGTGCCAGCAGCTTAGCGCTAGAAGAGACAGATACGCAGTATTTT | CASSLALEETDTQYF
TRBJ2-4 | TRBD1 | NA | TRBV7-9 | TGTGCCAGCAGCACTAACCGGGACAGGGGAAAAAACATTCAGTACTTC | CASSTNRDRGKNIQYF
TRBJ1-4 | NA | few | TRBV7-9 | TGTGCCAGCAGCTTGCAGGGGCTTAATGAAAAACTGTTTTTT | CASSLQGLNEKLFF
TRBJ2-7 | NA | NA | TRBV19 | TGTGCCAGTAGTATAGTCGGGGAGTCCTACGAGCAGTACTTC | CASSIVGESYEQYF
TRBJ1-4 | NA | few | TRBV9 | TGTGCCAGCAGCACTTGGCCGACAGGAATGGCAAAACTGTTTTTT | CASSTWPTGMAKLFF
TRBJ2-5 | NA | NA | TRBV7-6 | TGTGCCAGCAGCTTTACAGGGAAAGAGACCCAGTACTTC | CASSFTGKETQYF
TRBJ2-1 | TRBD2 | NA | TRBV18 | TGTGCCAGCTCACCAGGACTAGCGGGGATCGATGAGCAGTTCTTC | CASSPGLAGIDEQFF
TRBJ2-7 | TRBD1 | few | TRBV4-2 | TGTGCCAGCAGCAAACCGGGACAGGGGGCGGGCGAGCAGTACTTC | CASSKPGQGAGEQYF
TRBJ1-3 | NA | NA | TRBV7-2 | TGTGCCAGCAGCTTGAGGCGAAACACCATATATTTT | CASSLRRNTIYF
TRBJ2-4 | NA | NA | TRBV19 | TGTGCCAGTAGTAACCGGGGTGGCAAAAACATTCAGTACTTC | CASSNRGGKNIQYF
TRBJ1-2 | NA | few | TRBV5-4 | TGTGCCAGCAGCTTGAGAGGAGGAAACTATGGCTACACCTTC | CASSLRGGNYGYTF
TRBJ2-1 | TRBD1 | NA | TRBV7-9 | TGTGCCAGCAGCCCCCGACAGGGGTACAATGAGCAGTTCTTC | CASSPRQGYNEQFF
TRBJ2-1 | TRBD2 | NA | TRBV7-9 | TGTGCCAGCAGCCTGGGACTAGCGGGGGGGTACAATGAGCAGTTCTTC | CASSLGLAGGYNEQFF
TRBJ2-5 | TRBD2 | NA | TRBV28 | TGTGCCAGCAGTCGAGGACTAGCGCAAGAGACCCAGTACTTC | CASSRGLAQETQYF
TRBJ2-7 | TRBD2 | NA | TRBV5-1 | TGCGCCAGCAGCAAACTAGCGGGGGGGCTCTACGAGCAGTACTTC | CASSKLAGGLYEQYF
TRBJ1-6 | NA | NA | TRBV5-5 | TGTGCCAGCAGCTTCCCGGGGAGAAACCCACCCCTCCACTTT | CASSFPGRNPPLHF
TRBJ2-2 | NA | NA | TRBV29-1 | TGCAGCGTTGGGTCCGATTGGAGCACCGGGGAGCTGTTTTTT | CSVGSDWSTGELFF
TRBJ2-1 | NA | NA | TRBV5-6 | TGTGCCAGCAGCTCTACTCGAGAAACCTACAATGAGCAGTTCTTC | CASSSTRETYNEQFF
TRBJ1-1 | NA | NA | TRBV5-1 | TGCGCCAGCAGCTTGGCTGTATCTAACACTGAAGCTTTCTTT | CASSLAVSNTEAFF
TRBJ2-3 | TRBD2 | NA | TRBV28 | TGTGCCAGCAGCCGGACTAGCGGAATTAGCCATACGCAGTATTTT | CASSRTSGISHTQYF
TRBJ2-1 | TRBD2 | NA | TRBV6-6 | TGTGCCAGCAGTCCCTTTAGCGGGGGAGGAAATGAGCAGTTCTTC | CASSPFSGGGNEQFF
TRBJ2-1 | TRBD2 | few | TRBV6-5 | TGTGCCAGCAGTTTAACGGCTAGCGGGGGGTCATGGGAGCAGTTCTTC | CASSLTASGGSWEQFF
TRBJ1-1 | TRBD1 | NA | TRBV7-9 | TGTGCCAGCAGCAAAGGGGGCAGTAGCACTGAAGCTTTCTTT | CASSKGGSSTEAFF
TRBJ2-5 | NA | NA | TRBV20-1 | TGCAGTGCTAGCGGGGAGACCCAGTACTTC | CSASGETQYF
TRBJ1-1 | NA | NA | TRBV29-1 | TGCAGCGTGTGTAGCGTCGGCACTGAAGCTTTCTTT | CSVCSVGTEAFF
TRBJ2-3 | NA | few | TRBV19 | TGTGCCAGTAGTCTACTACTAGGCGGAGCAGGAGATACGCAGTATTTT | CASSLLLGGAGDTQYF
TRBJ2-3 | NA | NA | TRBV4-3 | TGCGCCAGCAGCCAAGTCTATAGCACAGATACGCAGTATTTT | CASSQVYSTDTQYF